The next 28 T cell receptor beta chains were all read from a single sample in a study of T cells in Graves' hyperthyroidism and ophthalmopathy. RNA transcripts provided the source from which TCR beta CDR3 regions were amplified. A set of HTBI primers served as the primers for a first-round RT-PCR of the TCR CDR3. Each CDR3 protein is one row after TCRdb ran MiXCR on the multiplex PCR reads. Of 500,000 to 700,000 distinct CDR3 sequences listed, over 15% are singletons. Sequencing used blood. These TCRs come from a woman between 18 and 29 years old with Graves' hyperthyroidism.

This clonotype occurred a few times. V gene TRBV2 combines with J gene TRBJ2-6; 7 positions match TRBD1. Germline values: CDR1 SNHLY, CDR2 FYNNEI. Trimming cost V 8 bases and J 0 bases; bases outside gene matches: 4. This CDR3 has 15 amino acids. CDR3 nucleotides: TGTGCCAGCTGGGACAGTTTCTCTGGGGCCAACGTCCTGACTTTC. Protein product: CASWDSFSGANVLTF. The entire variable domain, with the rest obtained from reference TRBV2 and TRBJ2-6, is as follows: EPEVTQTPSHQVTQMGQEVILRCVPISNHLYFYWYRQILGQKVEFLVSFYNNEISEKSEIFDDQFSVERPDGSNFTLKIRSTKLEDSAMYFCASWDSFSGANVLTFGAGSRLTVL.

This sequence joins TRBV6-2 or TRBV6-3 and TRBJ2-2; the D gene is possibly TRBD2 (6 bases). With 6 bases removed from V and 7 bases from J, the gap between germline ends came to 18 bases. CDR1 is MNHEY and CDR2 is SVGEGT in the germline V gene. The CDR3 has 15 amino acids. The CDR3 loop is CASSPSGGVVGELFF. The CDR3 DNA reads TGTGCCAGCAGCCCGTCGGGCGGGGTGGTCGGGGAGCTGTTTTTT.

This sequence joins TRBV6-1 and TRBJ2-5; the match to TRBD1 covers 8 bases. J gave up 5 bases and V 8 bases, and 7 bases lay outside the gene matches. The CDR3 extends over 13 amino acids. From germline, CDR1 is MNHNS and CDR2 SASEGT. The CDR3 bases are TGTGCCAGCCTGGACAGGGTAACGGAGACCCAGTACTTC. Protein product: CASLDRVTETQYF.

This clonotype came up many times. The CDR3 DNA is TGTGCCAGCAGCTTAGCCAGCGGGAGGGCCGTTGAGCAGTTCTTC. Translated: CASSLASGRAVEQFF. V gene TRBV7-2 combines with J gene TRBJ2-1; TRBD2 matches at 10 bases. This CDR3 comprises 15 residues. The V gene's germline CDR1 is SGHTA and CDR2 FQGNSA. V shed 0 bases and J 9 bases; nucleotides not matched to a gene: 5.

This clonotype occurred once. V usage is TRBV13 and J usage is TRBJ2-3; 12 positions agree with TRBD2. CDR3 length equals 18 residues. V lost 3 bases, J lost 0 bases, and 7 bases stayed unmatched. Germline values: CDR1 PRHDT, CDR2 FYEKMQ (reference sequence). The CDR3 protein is CASSFRTSGDSSTDTQYF. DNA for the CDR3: TGTGCCAGCAGCTTTCGGACTAGCGGGGACTCTAGCACAGATACGCAGTATTTT.

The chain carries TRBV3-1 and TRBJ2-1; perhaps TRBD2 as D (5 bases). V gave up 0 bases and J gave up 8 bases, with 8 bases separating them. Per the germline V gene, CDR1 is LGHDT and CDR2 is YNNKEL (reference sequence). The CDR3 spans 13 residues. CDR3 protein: CASSQERRDEQFF. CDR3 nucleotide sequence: TGTGCCAGCAGCCAAGAACGGCGGGATGAGCAGTTCTTC.

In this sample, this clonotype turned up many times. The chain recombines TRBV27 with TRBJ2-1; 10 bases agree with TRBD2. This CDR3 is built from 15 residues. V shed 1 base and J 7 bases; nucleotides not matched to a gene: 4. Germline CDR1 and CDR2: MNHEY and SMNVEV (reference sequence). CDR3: CASSLYLAGANEQFF. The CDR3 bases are TGTGCCAGCAGTTTATATCTAGCGGGGGCTAATGAGCAGTTCTTC.

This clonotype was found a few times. The CDR3 DNA is TGCAGCGTTGTACTAGTCCCCTACGAGCAGTACTTC. Translating it yields CSVVLVPYEQYF. This rearrangement joins TRBV29-1 to TRBJ2-7, with D tentatively TRBD2 (5 bases). The CDR3 is made up of 12 amino acids. The V gene lost 4 bases and the J gene lost 2 bases, with 9 bases spanning the gap. Germline values: CDR1 SQVTM, CDR2 ANQGSEA.

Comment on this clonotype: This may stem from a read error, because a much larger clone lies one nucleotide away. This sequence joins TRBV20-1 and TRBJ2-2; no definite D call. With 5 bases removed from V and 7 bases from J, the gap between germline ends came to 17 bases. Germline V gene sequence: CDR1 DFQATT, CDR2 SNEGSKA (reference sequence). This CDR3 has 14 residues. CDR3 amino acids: CSAGPYYPDGELFF. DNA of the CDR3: TGCAGTGCTGGCCCATACTACCCCGACGGGGAGCTGTTTTTT.

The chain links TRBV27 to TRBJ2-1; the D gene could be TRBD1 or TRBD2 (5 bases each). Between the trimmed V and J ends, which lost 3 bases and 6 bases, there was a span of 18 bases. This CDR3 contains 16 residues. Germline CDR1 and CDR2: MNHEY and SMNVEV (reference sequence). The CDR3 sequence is CASSFTARGVINEQFF. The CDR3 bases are TGTGCCAGCAGTTTTACGGCTAGGGGAGTCATCAATGAGCAGTTCTTC.

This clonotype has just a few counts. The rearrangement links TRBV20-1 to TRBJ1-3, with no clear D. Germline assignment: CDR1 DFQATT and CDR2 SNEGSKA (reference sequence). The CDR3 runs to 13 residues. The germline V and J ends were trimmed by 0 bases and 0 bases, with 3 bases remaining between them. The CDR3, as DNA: TGCAGTGCTAGAGATAACTCTGGAAACACCATATATTTT. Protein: CSARDNSGNTIYF.

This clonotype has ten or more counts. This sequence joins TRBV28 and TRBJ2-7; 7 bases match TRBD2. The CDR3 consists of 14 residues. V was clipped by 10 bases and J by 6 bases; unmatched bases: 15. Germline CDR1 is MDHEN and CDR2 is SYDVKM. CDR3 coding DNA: TGTGCCATCTCGGGGGGAGTAGCGGAGGTCGAGCAGTACTTC. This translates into CAISGGVAEVEQYF.

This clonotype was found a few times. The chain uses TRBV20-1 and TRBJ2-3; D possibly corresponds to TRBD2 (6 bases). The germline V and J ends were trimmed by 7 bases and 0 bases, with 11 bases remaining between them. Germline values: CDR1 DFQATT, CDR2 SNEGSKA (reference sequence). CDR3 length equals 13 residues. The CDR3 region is CSVTGGSTDTQYF. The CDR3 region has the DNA TGCAGTGTCACCGGGGGTAGCACAGATACGCAGTATTTT.

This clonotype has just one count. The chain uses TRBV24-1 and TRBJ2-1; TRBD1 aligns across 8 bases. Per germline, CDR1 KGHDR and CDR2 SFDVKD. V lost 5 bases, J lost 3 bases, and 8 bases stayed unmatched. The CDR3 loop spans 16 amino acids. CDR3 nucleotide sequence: TGTGCCACCAGTGCCCCGGGACAGGTGTACTACAATGAGCAGTTCTTC. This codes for CATSAPGQVYYNEQFF.

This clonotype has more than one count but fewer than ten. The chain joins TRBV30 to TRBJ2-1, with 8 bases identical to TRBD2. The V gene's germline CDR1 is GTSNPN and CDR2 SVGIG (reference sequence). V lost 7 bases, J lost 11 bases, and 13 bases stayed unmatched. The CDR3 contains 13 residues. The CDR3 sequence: CASEVAGGNKQFF. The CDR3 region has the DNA TGTGCCTCGGAAGTGGCGGGAGGTAATAAGCAGTTCTTC.

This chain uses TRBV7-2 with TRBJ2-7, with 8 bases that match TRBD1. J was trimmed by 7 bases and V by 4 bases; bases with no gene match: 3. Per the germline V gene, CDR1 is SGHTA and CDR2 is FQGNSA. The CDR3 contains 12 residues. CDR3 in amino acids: CASSWTGLEQYF. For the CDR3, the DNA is TGTGCCAGCAGCTGGACAGGGCTTGAGCAGTACTTC. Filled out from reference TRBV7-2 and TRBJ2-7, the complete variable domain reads GAGVSQSPSNKVTEKGKDVELRCDPISGHTALYWYRQSLGQGLEFLIYFQGNSAPDKSGLPSDRFSAERTGGSVSTLTIQRTQQEDSAVYLCASSWTGLEQYFGPGTRLTVT.

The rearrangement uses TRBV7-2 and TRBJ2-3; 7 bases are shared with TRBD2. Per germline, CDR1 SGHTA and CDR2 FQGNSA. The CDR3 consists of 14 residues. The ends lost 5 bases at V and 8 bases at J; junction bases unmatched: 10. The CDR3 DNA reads TGTGCCAGCAGCCCTCAGCGGGAATCTGGTACGCAGTATTTT. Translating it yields CASSPQRESGTQYF.

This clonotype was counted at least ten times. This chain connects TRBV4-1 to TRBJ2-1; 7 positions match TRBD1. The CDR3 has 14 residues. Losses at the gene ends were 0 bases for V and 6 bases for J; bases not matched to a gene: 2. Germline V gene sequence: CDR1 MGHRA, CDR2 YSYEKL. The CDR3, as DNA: TGCGCCAGCAGCCAAGATCCAGGGGGCAATGAGCAGTTCTTC. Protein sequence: CASSQDPGGNEQFF.

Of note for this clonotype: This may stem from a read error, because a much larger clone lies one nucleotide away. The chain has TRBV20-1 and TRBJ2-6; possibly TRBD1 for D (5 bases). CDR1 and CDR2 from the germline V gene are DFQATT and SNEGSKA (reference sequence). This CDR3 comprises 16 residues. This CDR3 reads CSARGQFTSGANALTF. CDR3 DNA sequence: TGCAGTGCTAGAGGGCAGTTCACCTCTGGGGCCAACGCCCTGACTTTC.

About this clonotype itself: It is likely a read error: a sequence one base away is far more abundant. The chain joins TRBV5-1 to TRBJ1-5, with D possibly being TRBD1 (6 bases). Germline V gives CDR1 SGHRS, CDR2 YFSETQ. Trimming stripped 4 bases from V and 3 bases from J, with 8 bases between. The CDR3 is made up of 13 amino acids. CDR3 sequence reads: CASSRDTNQPQHF. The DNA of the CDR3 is TGCGCCAGCAGCCGGGACACCAATCAGCCCCAGCATTTT.

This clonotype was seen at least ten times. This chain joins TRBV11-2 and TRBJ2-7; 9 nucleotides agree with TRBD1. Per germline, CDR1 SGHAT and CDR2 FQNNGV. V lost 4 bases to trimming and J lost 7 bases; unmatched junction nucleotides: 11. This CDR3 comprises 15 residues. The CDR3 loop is CASSSLTGGAGEQYF. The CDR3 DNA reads TGTGCCAGCAGCTCACTGACAGGGGGTGCTGGGGAGCAGTACTTC.

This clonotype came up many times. The CDR3 DNA follows: TGCAGTGCCGAAACGGGGGAACGAATAGATACGCAGTATTTT. Translation gives CSAETGERIDTQYF. The chain carries TRBV20-1 and TRBJ2-3; D perhaps matches TRBD2 (6 bases). Germline V CDR1 and CDR2: DFQATT, SNEGSKA (reference sequence). This CDR3 has 14 residues. The V and J ends lost 6 bases and 5 bases respectively, with 18 bases between them.

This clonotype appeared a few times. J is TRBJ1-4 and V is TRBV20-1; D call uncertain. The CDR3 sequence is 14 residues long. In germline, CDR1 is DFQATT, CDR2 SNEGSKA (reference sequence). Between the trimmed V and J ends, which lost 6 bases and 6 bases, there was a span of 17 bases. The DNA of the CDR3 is TGCAGTGCCCGGCGTACCGACTCCGATGAAAAACTGTTTTTT. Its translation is CSARRTDSDEKLFF.

As DNA, the CDR3 is TGCAGTGCTGGTGACAGCGGGAGGGGCGCAGATACGCAGTATTTT. It yields the protein CSAGDSGRGADTQYF. The rearrangement links TRBV20-1 to TRBJ2-3, with 10 bases matching TRBD2. With V trimmed by 5 bases and J by 4 bases, 9 bases remained unmatched. Germline V lookup: CDR1 DFQATT, CDR2 SNEGSKA (reference sequence). This CDR3 region has 15 residues.

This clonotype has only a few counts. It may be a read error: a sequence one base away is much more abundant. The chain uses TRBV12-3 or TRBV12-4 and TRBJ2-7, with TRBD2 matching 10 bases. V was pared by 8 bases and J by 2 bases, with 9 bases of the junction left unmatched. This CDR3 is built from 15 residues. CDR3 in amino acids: CASGRGLAITYEQYF. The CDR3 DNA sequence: TGTGCCAGCGGTAGGGGACTAGCGATTACCTACGAGCAGTACTTC.

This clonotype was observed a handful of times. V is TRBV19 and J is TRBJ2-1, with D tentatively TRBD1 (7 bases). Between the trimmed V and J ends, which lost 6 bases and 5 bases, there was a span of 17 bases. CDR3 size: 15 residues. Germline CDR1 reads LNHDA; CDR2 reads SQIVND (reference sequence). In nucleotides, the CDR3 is TGTGCCAGTAGGGGAAGGCAGGGGGGCCACAATGAGCAGTTCTTC. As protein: CASRGRQGGHNEQFF.

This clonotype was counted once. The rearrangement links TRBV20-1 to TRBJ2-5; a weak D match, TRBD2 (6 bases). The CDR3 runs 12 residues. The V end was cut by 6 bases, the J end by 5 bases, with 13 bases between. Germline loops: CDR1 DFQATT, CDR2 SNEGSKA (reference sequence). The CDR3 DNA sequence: TGCAGTGCCCTTCGGGCGGGGGAGACCCAGTACTTC. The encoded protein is CSALRAGETQYF.

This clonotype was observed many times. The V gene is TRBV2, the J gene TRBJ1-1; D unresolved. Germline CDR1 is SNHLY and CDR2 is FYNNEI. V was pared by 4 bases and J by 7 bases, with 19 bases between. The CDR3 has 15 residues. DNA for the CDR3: TGTGCCAGCAGTGCACGCGGGATGGGTGAGTTTGAAGCTTTCTTT. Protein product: CASSARGMGEFEAFF.